This TCR beta chain comes out of a study of response to subunit inactivated influenza vaccine. TCRdb reanalysed the RT-PCR reads using MiXCR and keeps one entry per CDR3 protein. The data contain 400,000 to 650,000 distinct CDR3 sequences, 6.5% to 8% of them singletons. Germline CDR1 reads MDHEN; CDR2 reads SYDVKM. This CDR3 comprises 13 residues. V lost 2 bases and J lost 7, with 11 bases in between. Details on this clonotype: Its specificity is not known.

Regarding the study as a whole: Authors suggested few new T cells are recruited by each seasonal influenza vaccination.

The sequencing used PBMCs from blood, collected roughly 24 months after vaccination. The gene calls are TRBV28 and TRBJ1-2, with a possible D match to TRBD1 (5 bases). The clonotype was recovered from a man between 50 and 75 years old who received an inactivated influenza vaccine. DNA for the CDR3: TGTGCCAGCAGTTTAGTCCAGGGCCGTGGCTACACCTTC. This translates into CASSLVQGRGYTF.